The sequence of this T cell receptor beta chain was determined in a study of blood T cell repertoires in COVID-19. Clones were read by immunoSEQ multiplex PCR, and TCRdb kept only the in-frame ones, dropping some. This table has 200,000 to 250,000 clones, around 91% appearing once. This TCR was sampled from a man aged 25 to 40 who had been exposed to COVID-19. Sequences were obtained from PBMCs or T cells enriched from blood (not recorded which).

The CDR3 DNA sequence: TGTGCCAGCAGTGAATTAGCAGATACGCAGTATTTT. It translates to CASSELADTQYF. The chain employs TRBV6-1 and TRBJ2-3, with unresolved D. Germline lookup yields CDR1 MNHNS and CDR2 SASEGT. The CDR3 is made up of 12 amino acids. The V and J ends lost 2 bases and 4 bases respectively, with 4 bases between them.